These 27 T cell receptor beta chains were all obtained from the same sample, sequenced in a study of vaccination and CD4 T cells after COVID-19. For these receptors, no antigen is known. CD4+ T cells that had been cultured provided DNA sequenced with the Oncomine TCR Beta short-read assay. Each CDR3 protein gets one entry after TCRdb re-called the PCR reads with MiXCR. The sample includes about 8,500 distinct CDR3 sequences, less than 50% seen only once; the top ten take less than 10%. Treatment of the sample: roughly ten-day PBMC culture with coronavirus spike peptide pools or control peptides (ViraFEST assay). The sample was CD4+ T cells from blood, cultured in vitro. Receptor source: a human donor who had recovered from COVID-19.

CDR3 sequence (DNA): TGTGCCAGCAGTTTTTATGGCCGCGACCACAATGAGCAGTTCTTC. Translation gives CASSFYGRDHNEQFF. V and J are TRBV27 and TRBJ2-1; D call uncertain. Trimming left V 3 bases short and J 5 bases short, with 14 bases between. The CDR3 has 15 residues. Looked up from germline, CDR1 is MNHEY and CDR2 is SMNVEV (reference sequence).

Within the sample, this clonotype is medium-sized. The gene calls are TRBV6-1 and TRBJ1-2; no firm D call. Germline V CDR1 and CDR2: MNHNS, SASEGT. This CDR3 comprises 10 residues. Trimming stripped 6 bases from V and 4 bases from J, with 3 bases between. This chain's CDR3 is CASSSYGYTF. The CDR3 DNA reads as TGTGCCAGCAGCTCCTATGGCTACACCTTC.

This clonotype is categorized as medium-sized. This chain joins TRBV20-1 and TRBJ2-2, with a tentative D call TRBD1 (6 bases). CDR3 size: 16 residues. Germline lookup yields CDR1 DFQATT and CDR2 SNEGSKA (reference sequence). V was clipped by 8 bases and J by 5 bases, with 24 bases between them. The CDR3 here is CSTHKALTGLTGELFF. The CDR3 DNA sequence: TGCAGTACCCATAAAGCCCTCACAGGGCTTACCGGGGAGCTGTTTTTT.

The chain has TRBV2 and TRBJ2-2, with D possibly TRBD2 on 6 matching bases. This CDR3 is 14 amino acids long. Germline CDR1 and CDR2: SNHLY and FYNNEI. Deletions cut 7 bases from V and 0 bases from J, with 9 bases between. The CDR3, as DNA: TGTGCCAGCAAAGGCGGGGCGAACACCGGGGAGCTGTTTTTT. Translation gives CASKGGANTGELFF.

The chain carries TRBV15 and TRBJ1-1, with TRBD1 matching over 7 bases. V shed 1 base, J shed 0 bases, and the junction held 8 bases outside the gene matches. The CDR3 runs 17 residues. The germline CDR1 and CDR2 sequences are LNHNV and YYDKDF (reference sequence). The CDR3 here is CATSRGGYRGLNTEAFF. In DNA form, the CDR3 reads TGTGCCACCAGCAGAGGTGGATACAGGGGCCTGAACACTGAAGCTTTCTTT.

By proportion, this clonotype is medium-sized. This sequence joins TRBV15 and TRBJ1-5; no clear D. This CDR3 region has 17 residues. V was shortened by 1 base and J by 0 bases, with 13 bases between the two germline ends. CDR1 is LNHNV and CDR2 is YYDKDF in the germline V gene (reference sequence). The CDR3 is CATSRVQGIYSNQPQHF. The CDR3 bases are TGTGCCACCAGCAGAGTCCAAGGTATTTATAGCAATCAGCCCCAGCATTTT.

The chain links TRBV7-9 to TRBJ2-7; 10 bases map to TRBD2. CDR3 length: 14 amino acids. V was pared by 4 bases and J by 8 bases, with 8 bases of the junction left unmatched. The germline V gene encodes CDR1 SEHNR and CDR2 FQNEAQ (reference sequence). CDR3 nucleotides: TGTGCCAGCAGCTATCAAGGGACTAGCGAGAAGCAGTACTTC. This gives the protein CASSYQGTSEKQYF. Based on the CDR3 plus reference TRBV7-9 and TRBJ2-7, the full variable domain is DTGVSQNPRHKITKRGQNVTFRCDPISEHNRLYWYRQTLGQGPEFLTYFQNEAQLEKSRLLSDRFSAERPKGSFSTLEIQRTEQGDSAMYLCASSYQGTSEKQYFGPGTRLTVT.

This chain joins TRBV7-8 and TRBJ2-7; D gene ambiguous. There are 15 residues in the CDR3. Germline lookup yields CDR1 SGHVS and CDR2 FQNEAQ. V lost 1 base and J lost 5, with 15 bases in between. CDR3 in DNA: TGTGCCAGCAGCTTAGATCGGCAGGAGTCCGACGAGCAGTACTTC. This translates into CASSLDRQESDEQYF.

The chain employs TRBV20-1 and TRBJ1-1; D is possibly TRBD1 (6 bases). CDR1 and CDR2 (germline): DFQATT, SNEGSKA (reference sequence). The CDR3 runs 13 residues. V was trimmed by 3 bases and J by 4 bases, leaving 12 bases between them. CDR3 protein: CSASGGGSTEAFF. The CDR3 DNA sequence: TGCAGTGCTAGTGGAGGGGGAAGCACTGAAGCTTTCTTT.

This clonotype was counted between two and nine times. The V gene is TRBV6-2 or TRBV6-3, the J gene TRBJ1-5, with a possible D match to TRBD1 (6 bases). The germline V gene has CDR1 MNHEY and CDR2 SVGEGT. This CDR3 spans 18 amino acids. With 1 base removed from V and 3 bases from J, the gap between germline ends came to 19 bases. The CDR3 loop is CASSYYVSWGAINQPQHF. The DNA of the CDR3 is TGTGCCAGCAGTTACTATGTTTCATGGGGGGCAATCAATCAGCCCCAGCATTTT.

CDR3 sequence (DNA): TGTGCCAGCAGCCCGGACAACTATGGCTACACCTTC. Residues: CASSPDNYGYTF. This chain uses TRBV5-4 with TRBJ1-2, with D hard to call. Germline V gene sequence: CDR1 SGHNT, CDR2 YYREEE (reference sequence). CDR3 length: 12 residues. The V end was cut by 4 bases, the J end by 2 bases, with 6 bases between.

This clonotype turned up a few times. The chain carries TRBV7-2 and TRBJ2-3; 9 nucleotides line up with TRBD1. V was clipped by 5 bases and J by 3 bases; unmatched bases: 6. Per the germline V gene, CDR1 is SGHTA and CDR2 is FQGNSA. This CDR3 comprises 15 residues. CDR3 nucleotides: TGTGCCAGCAGCCCGGGACAGGGCAAAACAGATACGCAGTATTTT. Translating gives CASSPGQGKTDTQYF.

The chain joins TRBV24-1 to TRBJ2-1; TRBD2 agrees at 8 bases. With V trimmed by 2 bases and J by 3 bases, 5 bases remained unmatched. This CDR3 is built from 16 residues. Germline lookup yields CDR1 KGHDR and CDR2 SFDVKD. CDR3 sequence (DNA): TGTGCCACCAGTGATTCCATAGCGGGAAGCTACAATGAGCAGTTCTTC. As protein: CATSDSIAGSYNEQFF.

This clonotype turned up a few times. The chain combines TRBV6-2 or TRBV6-3 with TRBJ1-2; D gene uncertain. CDR3 length equals 13 residues. Trimming shortened V by 10 bases and J by 0 bases, and 12 bases separated the two germline ends. CDR1 is MNHEY, CDR2 SVGEGT, per germline. CDR3 sequence: CATLIIANYGYTF. In nucleotides, the CDR3 is TGTGCCACTCTGATCATTGCTAACTATGGCTACACCTTC.

This clonotype was counted between two and nine times. The gene calls are TRBV25-1 and TRBJ2-7, with D perhaps matching TRBD2 (7 bases). V gave up 4 bases and J gave up 6 bases, with 16 bases separating them. Germline values: CDR1 MGHDK, CDR2 SYGVNS. The CDR3 spans 14 residues. CDR3 in DNA: TGTGCCAGCAGTGGGGTAAAGGGGGGGTTCGAGCAGTACTTC. Its translation: CASSGVKGGFEQYF.

This chain links TRBV5-1 with TRBJ1-2, with 8 bases fitting TRBD1. The V gene's germline CDR1 is SGHRS and CDR2 YFSETQ. This CDR3 spans 15 amino acids. V dropped 3 bases and J dropped 8; count of bases not matched to a gene: 12. In DNA form, the CDR3 reads TGCGCCAGCAGCTCGATAGGAGGACAGGGCGGCGGCTACACCTTC. It is translated as CASSSIGGQGGGYTF.

This chain connects TRBV6-4 to TRBJ1-1; no reliable D call. CDR1 is MRHNA and CDR2 is SNTAGT in the germline V gene. Trimming stripped 2 bases from V and 6 bases from J, with 7 bases between. The CDR3 contains 12 residues. CDR3 region: CASSDRRPEAFF. The CDR3, as DNA: TGTGCCAGCAGTGACAGGCGGCCTGAAGCTTTCTTT.

J is TRBJ2-3 and V is TRBV2, with 10 bases identical to TRBD2. The CDR3 length is 15 residues. Germline lookup yields CDR1 SNHLY and CDR2 FYNNEI. Losses at the gene ends were 4 bases for V and 5 bases for J; bases not matched to a gene: 6. The chain's CDR3 is CASSGSSGREDTQYF. The CDR3, as DNA: TGTGCCAGCAGTGGCTCCAGCGGGAGGGAAGATACGCAGTATTTT.

The chain has TRBV5-4 and TRBJ1-2, with unresolved D. The CDR3 runs 13 residues. Germline CDR1 and CDR2: SGHNT and YYREEE (reference sequence). Trimming cost V 4 bases and J 5 bases, with 12 bases left between them. The CDR3 DNA follows: TGTGCCAGCAGCCCGGAGACGGTTTATGGCTACACCTTC. Protein: CASSPETVYGYTF.

V is TRBV18 and J is TRBJ2-1, with D uncertain. The germline V and J ends were trimmed by 3 bases and 9 bases, with 9 bases remaining between them. There are 12 residues in the CDR3. Per the germline V gene, CDR1 is KGHSH and CDR2 is LQKENI. CDR3 sequence reads: CASSPIAGEQFF. CDR3 DNA: TGTGCCAGCTCACCTATAGCAGGTGAGCAGTTCTTC.

The chain carries TRBV7-8 and TRBJ2-7; weak D call: TRBD1 (5 bases). V was trimmed by 7 bases and J by 3 bases, leaving 16 bases between them. Germline V gives CDR1 SGHVS, CDR2 FQNEAQ. This CDR3 has 14 amino acids. CDR3 amino acids: CASTPSRQSYEQYF. DNA for the CDR3: TGTGCCAGCACCCCTTCTAGACAGAGCTACGAGCAGTACTTC.

This chain joins TRBV6-2 or TRBV6-3 and TRBJ2-5; no clear D gene. V was shortened by 7 bases and J by 6 bases, with 15 bases between the two germline ends. This CDR3 comprises 13 residues. Per the germline V gene, CDR1 is MNHEY and CDR2 is SVGEGT. CDR3 nucleotides: TGTGCCAGCACACAGCCAGGCCGCCAGACCCAGTACTTC. This encodes CASTQPGRQTQYF.

This clonotype was recorded a few times. V gene TRBV6-1 combines with J gene TRBJ1-4, with 9 bases matching TRBD1. There are 14 residues in the CDR3. The germline V gene encodes CDR1 MNHNS and CDR2 SASEGT. With V trimmed by 4 bases and J by 11 bases, 8 bases remained unmatched. The CDR3 sequence is CASSGSGTGNKLFF. CDR3 nucleotides: TGTGCCAGCAGTGGGTCCGGGACAGGGAACAAACTGTTTTTT.

By its share, this clonotype is medium-sized. This chain joins TRBV27 and TRBJ1-2, with TRBD1 identical over 7 bases. Germline loops: CDR1 MNHEY, CDR2 SMNVEV (reference sequence). The ends lost 3 bases at V and 6 bases at J; junction bases unmatched: 7. The CDR3 has 14 residues. The CDR3 loop is CASSFSTGVHGYTF. Here the CDR3 DNA reads TGTGCCAGCAGTTTTTCCACAGGGGTCCATGGCTACACCTTC.

This sequence joins TRBV6-1 and TRBJ1-4, with unresolved D. The V gene lost 6 bases and the J gene lost 12 bases, with 11 bases spanning the gap. The CDR3 length is 11 residues. Germline CDR1 is MNHNS and CDR2 is SASEGT. Here the CDR3 DNA reads TGTGCCAGCAGGGAACGCGGGGAACTGTTTTTT. Amino acids: CASRERGELFF.

The chain combines TRBV11-2 with TRBJ2-5, with D unresolved. V gave up 0 bases and J gave up 1 base, with 9 bases separating them. The CDR3 has 15 residues. Germline V gene sequence: CDR1 SGHAT, CDR2 FQNNGV. The CDR3 DNA follows: TGTGCCAGCAGCTTAGATCTTGTCGGCCAAGAGACCCAGTACTTC. It codes for CASSLDLVGQETQYF.

Worth noting for this clonotype: Given the absence of the conserved phenylalanine or tryptophan at the CDR3 end, a read error is likely. V and J are TRBV10-3 and TRBJ2-3, with D possibly matching TRBD1 (5 bases). Germline V gives CDR1 ENHRY, CDR2 SYGVKD. Between the trimmed V and J ends, which lost 0 bases and 3 bases, there was a span of 10 bases. The CDR3 sequence is 15 residues long. The CDR3 bases are TGTGCCATCAGTGAGTCATTAGGGGTGACAGATACGCAGTATTCT. Protein: CAISESLGVTDTQYS.